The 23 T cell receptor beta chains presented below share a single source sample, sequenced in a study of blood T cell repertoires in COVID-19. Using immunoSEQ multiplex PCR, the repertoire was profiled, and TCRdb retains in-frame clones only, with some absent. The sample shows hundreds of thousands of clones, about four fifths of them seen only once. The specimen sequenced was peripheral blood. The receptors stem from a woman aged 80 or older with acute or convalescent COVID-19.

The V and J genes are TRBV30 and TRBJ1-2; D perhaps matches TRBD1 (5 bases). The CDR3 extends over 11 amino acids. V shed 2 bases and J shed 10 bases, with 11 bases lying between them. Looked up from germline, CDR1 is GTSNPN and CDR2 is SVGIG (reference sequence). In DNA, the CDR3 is TGTGCCTGGAGTACGGGACTCTTCTACACCTTC. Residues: CAWSTGLFYTF.

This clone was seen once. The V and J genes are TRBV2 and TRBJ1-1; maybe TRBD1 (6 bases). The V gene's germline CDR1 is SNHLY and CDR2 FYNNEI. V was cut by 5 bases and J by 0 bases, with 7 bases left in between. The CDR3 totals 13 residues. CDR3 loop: CASSQGMNTEAFF. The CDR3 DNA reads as TGTGCCAGCAGTCAGGGGATGAACACTGAAGCTTTCTTT.

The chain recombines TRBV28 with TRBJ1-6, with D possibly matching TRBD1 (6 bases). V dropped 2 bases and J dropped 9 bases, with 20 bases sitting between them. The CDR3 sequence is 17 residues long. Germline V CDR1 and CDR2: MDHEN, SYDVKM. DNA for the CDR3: TGTGCCAGCAGTTTAGCCAGGGGCTCTTCTGAGATTTCACCCCTCCACTTT. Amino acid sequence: CASSLARGSSEISPLHF. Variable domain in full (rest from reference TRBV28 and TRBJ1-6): DVKVTQSSRYLVKRTGEKVFLECVQDMDHENMFWYRQDPGLGLRLIYFSYDVKMKEKGDIPEGYSVSREKKERFSLILESASTNQTSMYLCASSLARGSSEISPLHFGNGTRLTVT.

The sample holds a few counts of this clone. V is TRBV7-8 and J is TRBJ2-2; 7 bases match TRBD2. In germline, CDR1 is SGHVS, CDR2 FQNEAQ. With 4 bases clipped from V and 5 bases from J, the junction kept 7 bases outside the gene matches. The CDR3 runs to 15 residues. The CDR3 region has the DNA TGTGCCAGCAGCTCGGGGGGAATTTTAACCGGGGAGCTGTTTTTT. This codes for CASSSGGILTGELFF.

The CDR3 reads CASSAPGQFSGNTIYF. In DNA form, the CDR3 reads TGTGCCAGCAGTGCACCGGGACAGTTCTCTGGAAACACCATATATTTT. V and J are TRBV6-1 and TRBJ1-3, with TRBD1 identical over 7 bases. V shed 4 bases, J shed 0 bases, and the junction held 6 bases outside the gene matches. Germline assignment: CDR1 MNHNS and CDR2 SASEGT. The CDR3 has 16 residues.

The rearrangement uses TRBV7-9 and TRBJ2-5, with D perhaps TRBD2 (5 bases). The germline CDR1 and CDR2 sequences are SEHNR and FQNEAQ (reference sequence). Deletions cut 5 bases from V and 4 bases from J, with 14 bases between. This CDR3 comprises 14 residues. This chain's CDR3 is CASSRGLSRETQYF. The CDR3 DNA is TGTGCCAGCAGCCGCGGACTGTCGCGAGAGACCCAGTACTTC.

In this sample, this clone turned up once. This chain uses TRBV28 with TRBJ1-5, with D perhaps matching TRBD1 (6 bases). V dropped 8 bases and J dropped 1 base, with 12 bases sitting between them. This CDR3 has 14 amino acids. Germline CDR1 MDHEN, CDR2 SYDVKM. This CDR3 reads CASGETGSNQPQHF. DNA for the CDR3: TGTGCCAGCGGGGAGACAGGCAGCAATCAGCCCCAGCATTTT.

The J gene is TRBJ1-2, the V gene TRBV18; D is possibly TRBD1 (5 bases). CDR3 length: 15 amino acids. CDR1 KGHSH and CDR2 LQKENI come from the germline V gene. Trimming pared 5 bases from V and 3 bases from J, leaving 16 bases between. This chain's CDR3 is CASSTNPRDHYGYTF. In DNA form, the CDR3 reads TGTGCCAGCTCAACCAATCCGCGGGACCACTATGGCTACACCTTC.

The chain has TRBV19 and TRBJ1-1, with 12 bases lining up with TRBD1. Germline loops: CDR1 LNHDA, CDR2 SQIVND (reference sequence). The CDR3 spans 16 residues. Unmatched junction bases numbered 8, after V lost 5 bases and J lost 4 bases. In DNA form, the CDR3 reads TGTGCCAGTAGTTCCCGGGACAGGGGGCTTATCACTGAAGCTTTCTTT. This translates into CASSSRDRGLITEAFF.

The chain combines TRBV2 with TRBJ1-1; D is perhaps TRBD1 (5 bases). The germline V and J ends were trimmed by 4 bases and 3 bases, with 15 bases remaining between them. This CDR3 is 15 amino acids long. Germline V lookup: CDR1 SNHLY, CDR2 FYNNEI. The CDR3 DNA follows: TGTGCCAGCAGTGCACCTGGCCGGGGGTACACTGAAGCTTTCTTT. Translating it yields CASSAPGRGYTEAFF.

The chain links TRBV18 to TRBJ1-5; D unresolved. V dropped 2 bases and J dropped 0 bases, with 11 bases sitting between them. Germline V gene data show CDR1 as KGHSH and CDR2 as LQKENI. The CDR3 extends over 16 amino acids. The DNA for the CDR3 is TGTGCCAGCTCACCAGGCCAGTCAGATAGCAATCAGCCCCAGCATTTT. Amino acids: CASSPGQSDSNQPQHF.

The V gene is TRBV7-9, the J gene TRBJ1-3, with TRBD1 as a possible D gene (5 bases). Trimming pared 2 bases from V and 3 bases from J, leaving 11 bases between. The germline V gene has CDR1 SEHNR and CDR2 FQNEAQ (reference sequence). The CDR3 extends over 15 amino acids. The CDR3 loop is CASSLRGWDGNTIYF. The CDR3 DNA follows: TGTGCCAGCAGCTTAAGGGGATGGGATGGAAACACCATATATTTT. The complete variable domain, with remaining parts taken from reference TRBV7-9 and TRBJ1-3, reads DTGVSQNPRHKITKRGQNVTFRCDPISEHNRLYWYRQTLGQGPEFLTYFQNEAQLEKSRLLSDRFSAERPKGSFSTLEIQRTEQGDSAMYLCASSLRGWDGNTIYFGEGSWLTVV.

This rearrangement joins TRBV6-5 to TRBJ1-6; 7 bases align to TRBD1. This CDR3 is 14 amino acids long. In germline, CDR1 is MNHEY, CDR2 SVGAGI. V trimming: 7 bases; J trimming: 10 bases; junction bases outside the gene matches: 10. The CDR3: CASTSGEQGSPLHF. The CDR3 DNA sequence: TGTGCCAGCACCTCAGGGGAACAGGGGTCACCCCTCCACTTT.

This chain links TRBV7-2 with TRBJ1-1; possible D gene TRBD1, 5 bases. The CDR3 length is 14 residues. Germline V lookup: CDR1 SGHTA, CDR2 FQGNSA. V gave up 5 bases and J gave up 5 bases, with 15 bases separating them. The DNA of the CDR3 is TGTGCCAGCAGCCCGAGCAGGGAGGGAACTGAAGCTTTCTTT. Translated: CASSPSREGTEAFF.

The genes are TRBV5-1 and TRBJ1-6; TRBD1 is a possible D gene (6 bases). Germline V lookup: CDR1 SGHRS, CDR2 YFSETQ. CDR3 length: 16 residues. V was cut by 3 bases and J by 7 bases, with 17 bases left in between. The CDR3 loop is CASSSTPGQLNSPLHF. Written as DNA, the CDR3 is TGCGCCAGCAGCTCTACCCCTGGACAGCTGAATTCACCCCTCCACTTT.

The DNA of the CDR3 is TGTGCCACCAGCGGAGGGCGGGGGGGCCGCGCGAACACCGGGGAGCTGTTTTTT. Its protein product is CATSGGRGGRANTGELFF. The chain couples TRBV24-1 to TRBJ2-2; TRBD2 matches at 9 bases. V trimming: 7 bases; J trimming: 0 bases; junction bases outside the gene matches: 11. This CDR3 has 18 residues. Germline V CDR1 and CDR2: KGHDR, SFDVKD.

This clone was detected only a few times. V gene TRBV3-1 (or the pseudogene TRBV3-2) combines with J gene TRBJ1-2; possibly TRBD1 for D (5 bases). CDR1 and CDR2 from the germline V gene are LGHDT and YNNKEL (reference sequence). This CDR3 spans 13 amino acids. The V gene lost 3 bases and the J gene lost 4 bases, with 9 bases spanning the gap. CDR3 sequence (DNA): TGTGCCAGCAGCCAGGGGCGGATCTATGGCTACACCTTC. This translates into CASSQGRIYGYTF.

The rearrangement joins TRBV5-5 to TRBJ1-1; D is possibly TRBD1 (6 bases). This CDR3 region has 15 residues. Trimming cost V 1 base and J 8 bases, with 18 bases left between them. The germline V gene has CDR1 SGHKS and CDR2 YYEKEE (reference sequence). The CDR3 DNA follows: TGTGCCAGCAGCTTGAACAGGGTTGGGGTAAGAGAAGCTTTCTTT. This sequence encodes CASSLNRVGVREAFF.

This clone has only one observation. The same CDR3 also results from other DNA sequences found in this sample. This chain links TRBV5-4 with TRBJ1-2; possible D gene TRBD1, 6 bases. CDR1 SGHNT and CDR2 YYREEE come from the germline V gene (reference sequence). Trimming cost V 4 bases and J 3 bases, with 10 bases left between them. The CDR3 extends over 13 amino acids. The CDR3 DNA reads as TGTGCCAGCAGCCTGGACAGAGACTATGGCTACACCTTC. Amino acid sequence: CASSLDRDYGYTF.

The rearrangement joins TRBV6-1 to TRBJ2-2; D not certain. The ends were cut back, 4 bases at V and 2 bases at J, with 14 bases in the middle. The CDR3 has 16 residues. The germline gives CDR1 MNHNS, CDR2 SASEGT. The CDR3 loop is CASSVKRQINTGELFF. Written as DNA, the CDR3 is TGTGCCAGCAGTGTTAAGAGACAAATAAACACCGGGGAGCTGTTTTTT.

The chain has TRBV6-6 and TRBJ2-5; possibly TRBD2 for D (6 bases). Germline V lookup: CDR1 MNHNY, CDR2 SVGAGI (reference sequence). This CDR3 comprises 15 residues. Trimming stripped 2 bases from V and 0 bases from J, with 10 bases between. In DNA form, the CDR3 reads TGTGCCAGCAGTTACCCTGGCGGGGACCAAGAGACCCAGTACTTC. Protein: CASSYPGGDQETQYF.

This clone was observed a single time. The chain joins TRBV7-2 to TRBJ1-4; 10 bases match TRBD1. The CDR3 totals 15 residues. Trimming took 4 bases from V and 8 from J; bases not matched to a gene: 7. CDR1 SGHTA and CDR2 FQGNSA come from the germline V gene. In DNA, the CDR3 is TGTGCCAGCAGCTCACCGGGACAGGGGAACGAAAAACTGTTTTTT. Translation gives CASSSPGQGNEKLFF. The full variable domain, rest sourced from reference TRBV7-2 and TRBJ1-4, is GAGVSQSPSNKVTEKGKDVELRCDPISGHTALYWYRQSLGQGLEFLIYFQGNSAPDKSGLPSDRFSAERTGGSVSTLTIQRTQQEDSAVYLCASSSPGQGNEKLFFGSGTQLSVL.

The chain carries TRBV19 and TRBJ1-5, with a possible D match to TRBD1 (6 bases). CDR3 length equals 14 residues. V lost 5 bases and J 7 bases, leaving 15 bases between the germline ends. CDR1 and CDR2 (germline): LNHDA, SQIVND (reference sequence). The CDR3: CASSWGSQGQPQHF. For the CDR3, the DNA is TGTGCCAGTAGTTGGGGCAGCCAGGGGCAGCCCCAGCATTTT.